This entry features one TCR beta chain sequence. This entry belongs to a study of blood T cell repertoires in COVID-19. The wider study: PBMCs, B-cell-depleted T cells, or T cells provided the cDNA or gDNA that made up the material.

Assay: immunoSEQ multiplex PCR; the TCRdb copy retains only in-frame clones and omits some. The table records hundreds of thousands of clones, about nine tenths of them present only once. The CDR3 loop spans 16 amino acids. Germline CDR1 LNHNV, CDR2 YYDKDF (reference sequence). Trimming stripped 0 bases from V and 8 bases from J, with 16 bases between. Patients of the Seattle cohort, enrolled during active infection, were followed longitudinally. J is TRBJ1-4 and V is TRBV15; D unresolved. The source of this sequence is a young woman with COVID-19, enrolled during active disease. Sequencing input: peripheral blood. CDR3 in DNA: TGTGCCACCAGCAGAGATTTGGCGGCCGCGGGCGAAAAACTGTTTTTT. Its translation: CATSRDLAAAGEKLFF.